The clone carrying this TCR beta chain appeared many times. These data are taken from a study of blood T cells in healthy people across ages. For the second PCR, which ran for roughly 6 to 11 cycles, a sample-barcoded 5' primer and a J-beta primer mix were used. TCRdb called the 5' RACE reads again in MiXCR, with one record for every CDR3 protein. The data contain approximately 940,000 distinct CDR3 sequences, roughly 52% of them singletons. This clonotype was obtained from a man younger than 40 in good health. The sample consisted of blood.

Written as DNA, the CDR3 is TGTGCCAGCAGTTTACGGGGGGGCCGCGAGCAGTACTTC. Its protein product is CASSLRGGREQYF. The chain combines TRBV28 with TRBJ2-7, with 8 bases matching TRBD2. The CDR3 loop spans 13 amino acids. Germline V gene data show CDR1 as MDHEN and CDR2 as SYDVKM. After removal of 2 bases from V and 6 bases from J, the junction contained 3 bases not matched to a gene.